This T cell receptor beta chain was identified in a study of T cells in women clearing cervical HPV infection. Data came from immunoSEQ multiplex PCR; TCRdb stores just in-frame clones and leaves some out. Its table records 15,000 to 20,000 clones. Study-level points and caveats: Cases carried less TRBV6-7 than controls: 0.11% versus 0.16%.

As for this clone: Antigen: not known. The CDR3 end is not reached by the read, which stops 3 residues before it; the germline J gene fills it in.

Germline-derived CDR1 and CDR2 are SQVTM and ANQGSEA. The CDR3 sequence is 11 residues long. This clonotype was obtained from a woman aged 18-69 years with a cervical HPV16 infection that either progressed to CIN3+ or cleared (not recorded which). Sequencing was done on a sample of blood buffy coat. This chain links TRBV29-1 with TRBJ1-2; no firm D call. Incomplete CDR3 DNA: TGCAGCGTTTGGAGTAGCGACGGC. Its protein is CSVWSSDG. The entire CDR3 protein is CSVWSSDGYTF.